The clone carrying this TCR beta chain was seen a handful of times. Its matching antigen is unknown. The ends were cut back, 6 bases at V and 0 bases at J, with 12 bases in the middle. CDR1 is SGHTA and CDR2 is FQGNSA in the germline V gene. The CDR3 totals 15 residues. The source of the sample is a study of cytomegalovirus exposure and HLA in healthy donors. Study-wide findings and caveats: Beyond CMV serostatus, there was no information to go on about immune exposure. A later analysis found TCR association rates differed by HLA locus, highest for DRB1 and lowest for HLA-C. A prior analysis recorded that most TCR beta V segments were productive about 90% or about 30% of the time.

With 60 Vbeta and 13 Jbeta primers, the PCR was carried out. Clones were sequenced by immunoSEQ multiplex PCR, and TCRdb holds only the in-frame ones, with some missing. This table has around 190,000 clones, more than 75% appearing once. This receptor was taken from a man between 40 and 49 years old in good health and CMV-seropositive. The gene calls are TRBV7-2 and TRBJ1-5; the D is unclear. Sequences were obtained from PBMCs. The CDR3 sequence: CASRPTYFSNQPQHF. In nucleotides, the CDR3 is TGTGCCAGCAGACCCACTTACTTTAGCAATCAGCCCCAGCATTTT.